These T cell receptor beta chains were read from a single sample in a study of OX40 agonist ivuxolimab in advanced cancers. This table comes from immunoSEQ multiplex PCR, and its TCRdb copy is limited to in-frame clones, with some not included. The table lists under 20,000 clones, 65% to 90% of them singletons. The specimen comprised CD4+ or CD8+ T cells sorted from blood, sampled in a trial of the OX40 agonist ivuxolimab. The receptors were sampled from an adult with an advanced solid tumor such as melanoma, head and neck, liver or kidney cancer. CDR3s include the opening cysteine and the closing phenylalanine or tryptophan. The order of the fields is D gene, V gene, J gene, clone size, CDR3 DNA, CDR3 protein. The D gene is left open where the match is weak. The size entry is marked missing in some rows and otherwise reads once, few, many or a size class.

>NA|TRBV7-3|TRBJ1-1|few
TGTGCCAGCAGCCAAGTCTTAAATAGGTGGGCTGAGAACACTGAAGCTTTCTTT
CASSQVLNRWAENTEAFF
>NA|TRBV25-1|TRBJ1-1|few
TGTGCCAGCAGAGAAGCTTTCTTT
CASREAFF
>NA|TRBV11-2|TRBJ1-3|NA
TGTGCCAGCAGCCCCTTCGGGGGATTCTCTGGAAACACCATATATTTT
CASSPFGGFSGNTIYF
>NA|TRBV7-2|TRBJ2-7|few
TGTGCCAGCAGCCTTCCTGGGGACTGGTCCCTTGGGTGGTACTTC
CASSLPGDWSLGWYF
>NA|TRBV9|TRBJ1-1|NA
TGTGCCAGCAGCGCCCATTCGTCAATGAACACTGAAGCTTTCTTT
CASSAHSSMNTEAFF
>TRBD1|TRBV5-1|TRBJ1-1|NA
TGCGCCAGCAGCCTTTCCCCAGGGGGCGAGGTAACTGAAGCTTTCTTT
CASSLSPGGEVTEAFF
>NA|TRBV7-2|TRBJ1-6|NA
TGTGCCAGCAGCCCCCCTAGGTCACCCCTCCACTTT
CASSPPRSPLHF
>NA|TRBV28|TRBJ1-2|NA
TGTGCCAGCACCTCATTCTATGGCTACACCTTC
CASTSFYGYTF
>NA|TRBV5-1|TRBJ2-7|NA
TGCGCCAGCAGCTTGGGAGGAGCGGCCCTGGAAGAGCAGTACTTC
CASSLGGAALEEQYF
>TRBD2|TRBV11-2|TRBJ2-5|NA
TGTGCCAGCAGCACCAGGGCGGGGGGAGAGACCCAGTACTTC
CASSTRAGGETQYF
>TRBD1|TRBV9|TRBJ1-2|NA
TGTGCCAGCAGCAAAACAGGGGTCTATGGCTACACCTTC
CASSKTGVYGYTF
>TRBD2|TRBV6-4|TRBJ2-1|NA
TGTGCCAGCAGTAGGGAAGGACTAGCGGCCAATGAGCAGTTCTTC
CASSREGLAANEQFF
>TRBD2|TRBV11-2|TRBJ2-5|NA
TGTGCCAGCAGCCCGGGGAGGACTAGCGGGAGCGGGGAGACCCAGTACTTC
CASSPGRTSGSGETQYF
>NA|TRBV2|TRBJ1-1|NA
TGTGCCAGCAGAAGGACAGAGTTGAACACTGAGGCTTTCTTT
CASRRTELNTEAFF
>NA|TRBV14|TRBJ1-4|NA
TGTGCCAGCAGCCATGGGCGACAGAACCAGAATGAAAAACTGTTTTTT
CASSHGRQNQNEKLFF
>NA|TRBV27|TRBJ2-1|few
TGTGCCAGCAGTTGGGGACTCAGGGGGGATGAGCAGTTCTTC
CASSWGLRGDEQFF
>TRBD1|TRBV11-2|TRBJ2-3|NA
TGTGCCAGCAGCGACCGGGACAGGGTTTCTTATTTT
CASSDRDRVSYF
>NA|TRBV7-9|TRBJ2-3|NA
TGTGCCAGCAGCCTGCGGGCTAGTGGCACAGATACGCAGTATTTT
CASSLRASGTDTQYF
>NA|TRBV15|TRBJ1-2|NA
TGTGCCACCAGCAGAGACAGGGGAAGGGGTAGTGGCTACACCTTC
CATSRDRGRGSGYTF
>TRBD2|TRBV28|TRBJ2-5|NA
TGTGCCAGCAGTTCCCTAGCGGGAGGGCAAGAGACCCAGTACTTC
CASSSLAGGQETQYF
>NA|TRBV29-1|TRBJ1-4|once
TGCAGCGTTGGCCTTACGGGGCTCATGGATGAAAAACTGTTTTTT
CSVGLTGLMDEKLFF
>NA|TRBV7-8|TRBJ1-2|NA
TGTGCCAGCAGCCCTTACCTGGTGGGTATGGGCTACACCTTC
CASSPYLVGMGYTF
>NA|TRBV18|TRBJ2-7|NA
TGTGCCAGCTCACTCGGACTGCAGGGCGAGCAGTACTTC
CASSLGLQGEQYF